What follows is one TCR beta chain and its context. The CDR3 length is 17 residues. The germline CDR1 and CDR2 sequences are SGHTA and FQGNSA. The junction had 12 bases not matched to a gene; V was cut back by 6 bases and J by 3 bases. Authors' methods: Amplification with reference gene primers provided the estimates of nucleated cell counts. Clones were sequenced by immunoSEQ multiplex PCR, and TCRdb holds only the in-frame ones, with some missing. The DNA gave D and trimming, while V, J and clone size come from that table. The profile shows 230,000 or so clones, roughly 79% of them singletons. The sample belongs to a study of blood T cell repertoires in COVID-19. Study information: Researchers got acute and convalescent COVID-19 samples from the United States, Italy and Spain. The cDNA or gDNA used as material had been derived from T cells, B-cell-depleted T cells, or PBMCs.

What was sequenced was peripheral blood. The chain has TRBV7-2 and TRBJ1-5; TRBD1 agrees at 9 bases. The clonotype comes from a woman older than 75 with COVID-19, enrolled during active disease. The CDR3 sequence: CASRPTGGADNNQPQHF. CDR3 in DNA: TGTGCCAGCAGGCCCACAGGGGGCGCTGATAACAATCAGCCCCAGCATTTT.